The clone carrying this T cell receptor (beta chain) was picked up one time. Its target is not known. The record originates from a study of T cell therapy after organ transplantation. Whole-study context: Short-term post-therapy blood was drawn 4 to 8 weeks after therapy ended. Study results and caveats: Confounding by concurrent antirejection or antiviral medications was not assessed.

This sample's time point: 4-8 weeks after completion of therapy. Sequencing was performed with immunoSEQ multiplex PCR; in TCRdb, only in-frame clones are kept and a portion is missing. The data hold some 6,000 clones, with around 74% observed a single time. Sequencing used CD8+ T cells from blood, obtained after autologous CMV-specific T cell therapy. This TCR came from a human patient who had received a solid organ transplant and had CMV disease. Among the T cells, some may be from the graft donor.

CDR3: CAWSVGGTGELFF. CDR3 bases: TGTGCCTGGAGTGTGGGGGGGACCGGGGAGCTGTTTTTT. The chain joins TRBV30 to TRBJ2-2; TRBD2 aligns across 7 bases. CDR1 is GTSNPN, CDR2 SVGIG, per germline (reference sequence). CDR3 length: 13 amino acids. V was pared by 0 bases and J by 5 bases, with 0 bases of the junction left unmatched.